This T cell receptor beta chain was captured in a study of blood T cell repertoires in COVID-19. CDR1 is SNHLY, CDR2 FYNNEI, per germline. This CDR3 is built from 14 residues. Trimming cost V 4 bases and J 7 bases, with 11 bases left between them. The table came from immunoSEQ multiplex PCR; TCRdb's copy has only in-frame clones and leaves some out. The table shows around 240,000 clones, with around 86% occurring only once. Participants' reported clinical history set cohort assignment. Two negative PCRs, clearance, or symptom resolution characterized the recovered Cohort 3 donors. J is TRBJ1-6 and V is TRBV2; D ambiguous. The receptor comes from a woman aged 50 to 60 who had recovered from COVID-19. Sequences were obtained from PBMCs or T cells enriched from blood (not recorded which). The CDR3 sequence: CASSVTITNSPLHF. The CDR3 coding sequence is TGTGCCAGCAGTGTCACCATTACAAATTCACCCCTCCACTTT. The full variable domain, its missing parts supplied by reference TRBV2 and TRBJ1-6, is EPEVTQTPSHQVTQMGQEVILRCVPISNHLYFYWYRQILGQKVEFLVSFYNNEISEKSEIFDDQFSVERPDGSNFTLKIRSTKLEDSAMYFCASSVTITNSPLHFGNGTRLTVT.